This record concerns one T cell receptor (beta chain) sequence. A second PCR, run for roughly 6 to 11 cycles, used a sample-barcoded 5' primer plus a J-beta primer mix. Using its own MiXCR run on the 5' RACE reads, TCRdb lists one record per CDR3 protein. The sample yields 800,000 or so distinct CDR3 sequences, about 25% seen once. Between the trimmed V and J ends, which lost 3 bases and 8 bases, there was a span of 7 bases. Germline CDR1 reads SGHAT; CDR2 reads FQNNGV. CDR3 length equals 11 residues. These data originate in a study of blood T cells in healthy people across ages. This same sample was also taken into another study, of T cells of mothers and their children.

The chain couples TRBV11-2 to TRBJ1-2; D is unresolved. Sequencing was carried out using blood. This clonotype was sampled from a boy between 10 and 17 years old in good health. CDR3 coding DNA: TGTGCCAGCAGCTTGCAGAGGGGCTACACCTTC. Its translation is CASSLQRGYTF.